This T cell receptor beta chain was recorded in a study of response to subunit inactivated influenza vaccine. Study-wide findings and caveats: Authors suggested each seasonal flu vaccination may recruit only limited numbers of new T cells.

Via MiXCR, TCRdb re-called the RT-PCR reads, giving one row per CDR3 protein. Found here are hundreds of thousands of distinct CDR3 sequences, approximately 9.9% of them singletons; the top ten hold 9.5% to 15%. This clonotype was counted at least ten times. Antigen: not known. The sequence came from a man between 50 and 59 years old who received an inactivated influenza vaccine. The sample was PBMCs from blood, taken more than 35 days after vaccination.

In DNA, the CDR3 is TGTGCCAGCAGGCGGGACGGACTAGCGGAGTCCTACGAGCAGTACTTC. This sequence encodes CASRRDGLAESYEQYF. The chain has TRBV6-1 and TRBJ2-7; 10 bases are shared with TRBD2. Losses at the gene ends were 6 bases for V and 1 base for J; bases not matched to a gene: 9. Germline CDR1 and CDR2: MNHNS and SASEGT. CDR3 length: 16 amino acids.